Presented here are 31 T cell receptor beta chains from one specimen sequenced in a study of early stage breast cancer tumors. Libraries were prepared by immunoSEQ multiplex PCR; TCRdb keeps only in-frame clonotypes and omits some of them. The profile shows 25,000 to 35,000 clones, 75% to 90% of them singletons. Sequenced sample: blood. Source of these receptors: a person aged 55 to 75 with breast cancer.

The chain combines TRBV9 with TRBJ2-1; 9 bases align to TRBD2. V shed 4 bases, J shed 4 bases, and the junction held 6 bases outside the gene matches. The germline CDR1 and CDR2 sequences are SGDLS and YYNGEE. This CDR3 comprises 15 residues. The chain's CDR3 is CASSSTGLAYNEQFF. The CDR3, as DNA: TGTGCCAGCAGCTCCACGGGACTAGCATACAATGAGCAGTTCTTC.

The rearrangement links TRBV5-8 to TRBJ2-2, with TRBD2 matching over 9 bases. Germline V gene lookup returns CDR1 SGHTS and CDR2 YDEGEE. The CDR3 has 17 amino acids. Trimming cost V 0 bases and J 2 bases; bases outside gene matches: 5. The CDR3 loop is CASSLATLAGNTGELFF. DNA of the CDR3: TGTGCCAGCAGCTTGGCCACGCTAGCGGGAAACACCGGGGAGCTGTTTTTT.

This clone was observed a single time. V usage is TRBV27 and J usage is TRBJ2-7; 7 nucleotides align to TRBD2. The CDR3 sequence is 15 residues long. The J segment lost 3 bases and the V segment lost 3 bases, leaving 8 bases of the junction unmatched. Germline CDR1 MNHEY, CDR2 SMNVEV (reference sequence). The CDR3 region has the DNA TGTGCCAGCAGTTTCTTAAGCGGGACCCACTACGAGCAGTACTTC. It encodes CASSFLSGTHYEQYF.

The chain recombines TRBV4-1 with TRBJ1-1, with D possibly TRBD1 on 5 matching bases. The CDR3 has 14 amino acids. Looked up from germline, CDR1 is MGHRA and CDR2 is YSYEKL. V lost 4 bases and J 4 bases, leaving 13 bases between the germline ends. CDR3 in DNA: TGCGCCAGCAGCCTCCTGGGGGGAGTCACTGAAGCTTTCTTT. Amino acids: CASSLLGGVTEAFF.

Here the CDR3 reads CASTGVVNYGYTF. CDR3 DNA: TGTGCCAGCACAGGGGTAGTTAACTATGGCTACACCTTC. The rearrangement joins TRBV28 to TRBJ1-2; maybe TRBD1 (6 bases). Germline V lookup: CDR1 MDHEN, CDR2 SYDVKM. This CDR3 is built from 13 residues. V shed 7 bases and J shed 1 base, with 10 bases lying between them.

The chain uses TRBV7-3 and TRBJ1-1; TRBD1 might be the D (5 bases). Germline lookup yields CDR1 SGHTA and CDR2 FQGTGA. With 5 bases removed from V and 1 base from J, the gap between germline ends came to 14 bases. This CDR3 contains 15 residues. The CDR3 DNA reads TGTGCCAGCAGCCCGCGGGGACCGCCGAACACTGAAGCTTTCTTT. It yields the protein CASSPRGPPNTEAFF.

The chain uses TRBV30 and TRBJ2-7; a possible D gene is TRBD2 (5 bases). Trimming stripped 5 bases from V and 3 bases from J, with 11 bases between. This CDR3 contains 12 residues. Germline V CDR1 and CDR2: GTSNPN, SVGIG (reference sequence). DNA of the CDR3: TGTGCCTGGGGTTTCGGGGACTACGAGCAGTACTTC. This encodes CAWGFGDYEQYF.

The V and J genes are TRBV7-9 and TRBJ2-7; the match to TRBD2 covers 7 bases. CDR1 and CDR2 from the germline V gene are SEHNR and FQNEAQ (reference sequence). This CDR3 spans 14 amino acids. V was clipped by 11 bases and J by 2 bases; unmatched bases: 12. The DNA of the CDR3 is TGTGCCTGGGGGGAGGGAGCGATCCCCTACGAGCAGTACTTC. Its protein product is CAWGEGAIPYEQYF. The complete variable domain, with remaining parts taken from reference TRBV7-9 and TRBJ2-7, reads DTGVSQNPRHKITKRGQNVTFRCDPISEHNRLYWYRQTLGQGPEFLTYFQNEAQLEKSRLLSDRFSAERPKGSFSTLEIQRTEQGDSAMYLCAWGEGAIPYEQYFGPGTRLTVT.

The J gene is TRBJ2-7, the V gene TRBV7-6, with 10 bases aligning to TRBD2. Germline V gives CDR1 SGHVS, CDR2 FNYEAQ. V trimming: 5 bases; J trimming: 4 bases; junction bases outside the gene matches: 11. The CDR3 is 16 residues long. The CDR3 here is CASSLGLAAALYEQYF. The CDR3 nucleotides are TGTGCCAGCAGCCTAGGACTAGCGGCAGCGCTTTACGAGCAGTACTTC.

The CDR3 nucleotides read TGTGCCAGCAGCTTACCTCGGGGGGAGCAGTTCTTC. This translates into CASSLPRGEQFF. This chain links TRBV13 with TRBJ2-1; a weak D match, TRBD2 (6 bases). The CDR3 extends over 12 amino acids. Germline V gene lookup returns CDR1 PRHDT and CDR2 FYEKMQ (reference sequence). Deletions cut 2 bases from V and 10 bases from J, with 9 bases between. The complete variable domain, with remaining parts taken from reference TRBV13 and TRBJ2-1, reads AAGVIQSPRHLIKEKRETATLKCYPIPRHDTVYWYQQGPGQDPQFLISFYEKMQSDKGSIPDRFSAQQFSDYHSELNMSSLELGDSALYFCASSLPRGEQFFGPGTRLTVL.

CDR3 loop: CASRRTGQGYGYTF. In nucleotides, the CDR3 is TGTGCCAGCAGACGGACAGGGCAAGGTTATGGCTACACCTTC. The V call is TRBV6-5, the J call TRBJ1-2; TRBD1 matches at 8 bases. Germline assignment: CDR1 MNHEY and CDR2 SVGAGI. The J segment lost 5 bases and the V segment lost 6 bases, leaving 8 bases of the junction unmatched. This CDR3 region has 14 residues.

V gene TRBV28 combines with J gene TRBJ1-2, with TRBD1 identical over 12 bases. The germline V gene encodes CDR1 MDHEN and CDR2 SYDVKM. The CDR3 runs to 15 residues. V lost 9 bases to trimming and J lost 4 bases; unmatched junction nucleotides: 9. In DNA form, the CDR3 reads TGTGCCAGTCGGACCGGGACAGGGGGCGCCTATGGCTACACCTTC. It codes for CASRTGTGGAYGYTF.

This clone was observed once. The genes are TRBV5-1 and TRBJ2-3; 10 bases match TRBD1. This CDR3 has 14 amino acids. In germline, CDR1 is SGHRS, CDR2 YFSETQ. Trimming took 4 bases from V and 4 from J; bases not matched to a gene: 3. The CDR3 nucleotides are TGCGCCAGCAGCCGCGACAGGGGGCCAGATACGCAGTATTTT. Translated: CASSRDRGPDTQYF.

The table lists this clone with a count of one. This chain links TRBV6-1 with TRBJ1-2; D is perhaps TRBD1 (6 bases). The germline gives CDR1 MNHNS, CDR2 SASEGT. CDR3 length: 15 residues. V was clipped by 2 bases and J by 8 bases, with 18 bases between them. The CDR3 region has the DNA TGTGCCAGCAGTGAAATCGTACAGGGTTTAGGCGGCTACACCTTC. Translated: CASSEIVQGLGGYTF.

V usage is TRBV7-9 and J usage is TRBJ1-4, with D maybe TRBD1 (5 bases). This CDR3 comprises 15 residues. Trimming stripped 3 bases from V and 6 bases from J, with 14 bases between. CDR1 and CDR2 (germline): SEHNR, FQNEAQ (reference sequence). CDR3 protein: CASSFRQSFDEKLFF. The CDR3 nucleotides are TGTGCCAGCAGCTTTCGACAGTCTTTCGATGAAAAACTGTTTTTT.

V usage is TRBV7-8 and J usage is TRBJ2-2; 14 positions agree with TRBD2. The CDR3 spans 18 residues. With 5 bases clipped from V and 2 bases from J, the junction kept 7 bases outside the gene matches. Germline CDR1 SGHVS, CDR2 FQNEAQ. Here the CDR3 DNA reads TGTGCCAGCAGCACAGGGACTAGCGGGAGCGCTAACACCGGGGAGCTGTTTTTT. It encodes CASSTGTSGSANTGELFF.

V and J are TRBV4-1 and TRBJ1-5; TRBD1 might be the D (5 bases). V was cut by 5 bases and J by 7 bases, with 18 bases left in between. Germline V gene sequence: CDR1 MGHRA, CDR2 YSYEKL. The CDR3 runs to 15 residues. The CDR3 is CASSYEASGGQPQHF. In nucleotides, the CDR3 is TGCGCCAGCAGCTACGAGGCGTCCGGGGGACAGCCCCAGCATTTT.

The V call is TRBV9, the J call TRBJ2-3; D unresolved. CDR3 length: 15 residues. CDR1 is SGDLS and CDR2 is YYNGEE in the germline V gene. The V end lost 4 bases, the J end lost 0 bases, and 12 bases lay between the germline ends. CDR3 bases: TGTGCCAGCAGCCCCCGAACAACGAGCACAGATACGCAGTATTTT. Encoded protein: CASSPRTTSTDTQYF.

The chain is built from TRBV7-3 and TRBJ2-2; a possible D gene is TRBD2 (6 bases). Germline loops: CDR1 SGHTA, CDR2 FQGTGA. V was trimmed by 5 bases and J by 4 bases, leaving 11 bases between them. The CDR3 length is 14 residues. CDR3 DNA sequence: TGTGCCAGCAGCGGGGGTAGCGGCACCGGGGAGCTGTTTTTT. Translated, it gives CASSGGSGTGELFF.

This sequence joins TRBV7-8 and TRBJ2-3, with a possible D match to TRBD2 (5 bases). The germline V and J ends were trimmed by 6 bases and 2 bases, with 18 bases remaining between them. Per germline, CDR1 SGHVS and CDR2 FQNEAQ. The CDR3 is made up of 16 amino acids. CDR3 DNA sequence: TGTGCCAGCAGACTTACGAGACGGAGGTTCACAGATACGCAGTATTTT. Encoded protein: CASRLTRRRFTDTQYF.

The chain has TRBV7-2 and TRBJ2-1; a weak D match, TRBD1 (6 bases). Per germline, CDR1 SGHTA and CDR2 FQGNSA. The CDR3 has 12 residues. The V and J ends lost 5 bases and 8 bases respectively, with 10 bases between them. The CDR3 reads CASSPQGYEQFF. Here the CDR3 DNA reads TGTGCCAGCAGCCCCCAGGGGTATGAGCAGTTCTTC. Filled out from reference TRBV7-2 and TRBJ2-1, the complete variable domain reads GAGVSQSPSNKVTEKGKDVELRCDPISGHTALYWYRQSLGQGLEFLIYFQGNSAPDKSGLPSDRFSAERTGGSVSTLTIQRTQQEDSAVYLCASSPQGYEQFFGPGTRLTVL.

The chain is built from TRBV7-9 and TRBJ2-1; D call uncertain. The CDR3 is 14 residues long. V was trimmed by 8 bases and J by 5 bases, leaving 16 bases between them. Germline values: CDR1 SEHNR, CDR2 FQNEAQ (reference sequence). The CDR3 protein is CASYGPQANNEQFF. The CDR3 bases are TGTGCCAGCTACGGCCCCCAGGCAAACAATGAGCAGTTCTTC.

This rearrangement joins TRBV29-1 to TRBJ2-3; D is possibly TRBD1 (9 bases). The CDR3 runs 16 residues. The V end was cut by 7 bases, the J end by 3 bases, with 23 bases between. Germline CDR1 and CDR2: SQVTM and ANQGSEA. CDR3: CSASGSGTGITDTQYF. CDR3 sequence (DNA): TGCAGCGCTAGCGGGTCCGGGACAGGGATAACAGATACGCAGTATTTT.

The chain employs TRBV29-1 and TRBJ1-5; no clear D gene. The CDR3 covers 19 residues. V lost 0 bases to trimming and J lost 0 bases, with 21 bases between them. In germline, CDR1 is SQVTM, CDR2 ANQGSEA. The CDR3 loop reads CSVEDVDKPPLGSNQPQHF. CDR3 sequence (DNA): TGCAGCGTTGAAGATGTAGACAAGCCCCCTCTTGGTAGCAATCAGCCCCAGCATTTT. The full variable domain, completed using reference TRBV29-1 and TRBJ1-5, is SAVISQKPSRDICQRGTSLTIQCQVDSQVTMMFWYRQQPGQSLTLIATANQGSEATYESGFVIDKFPISRPNLTFSTLTVSNMSPEDSSIYLCSVEDVDKPPLGSNQPQHFGDGTRLSIL.

J is TRBJ2-1 and V is TRBV28; TRBD2 matches at 14 bases. Germline CDR1 reads MDHEN; CDR2 reads SYDVKM. V dropped 3 bases and J dropped 8; count of bases not matched to a gene: 6. There are 16 residues in the CDR3. Here the CDR3 reads CASSLSGTSGSDEQFF. Written as DNA, the CDR3 is TGTGCCAGCAGTTTGTCCGGGACTAGCGGGAGTGATGAGCAGTTCTTC.

This rearrangement joins TRBV7-8 to TRBJ2-2; D is ambiguous. The germline gives CDR1 SGHVS, CDR2 FQNEAQ. CDR3 length equals 13 residues. V shed 4 bases and J shed 4 bases, with 7 bases lying between them. For the CDR3, the DNA is TGTGCCAGCAGCTCAGGTCTCACCGGGGAGCTGTTTTTT. Translation: CASSSGLTGELFF.

The J gene is TRBJ2-2, the V gene TRBV18; no clear D gene. The germline gives CDR1 KGHSH, CDR2 LQKENI. V was shortened by 2 bases and J by 9 bases, with 4 bases between the two germline ends. The CDR3 extends over 11 amino acids. The CDR3 nucleotides read TGTGCCAGCTCACCAATTAGGGAGCTGTTTTTT. Residues: CASSPIRELFF.

This chain links TRBV9 with TRBJ2-1; 9 nucleotides agree with TRBD1. V trimming: 0 bases; J trimming: 6 bases; junction bases outside the gene matches: 7. The CDR3 sequence is 16 residues long. Germline V gives CDR1 SGDLS, CDR2 YYNGEE. The CDR3 region has the DNA TGTGCCAGCAGCGTAGGAGGGACAGGGTGGGCCAATGAGCAGTTCTTC. Translated: CASSVGGTGWANEQFF. Variable domain in full (rest from reference TRBV9 and TRBJ2-1): DSGVTQTPKHLITATGQRVTLRCSPRSGDLSVYWYQQSLDQGLQFLIQYYNGEERAKGNILERFSAQQFPDLHSELNLSSLELGDSALYFCASSVGGTGWANEQFFGPGTRLTVL.

The chain joins TRBV28 to TRBJ2-7; 9 nucleotides align to TRBD1. V lost 4 bases, J lost 7 bases, and 8 bases stayed unmatched. Germline loops: CDR1 MDHEN, CDR2 SYDVKM. CDR3 length: 14 amino acids. As DNA, the CDR3 is TGTGCCAGCAGTTCCATCGGACAGGGGCATGAGCAGTACTTC. This gives the protein CASSSIGQGHEQYF.

The rearrangement links TRBV5-1 to TRBJ2-1; 13 bases are a match to TRBD2. Unmatched junction bases numbered 4, after V lost 4 bases and J lost 6 bases. CDR1 SGHRS and CDR2 YFSETQ come from the germline V gene. The CDR3 covers 15 residues. CDR3 nucleotides: TGCGCCAGCAGCCTGGGACTAGCGGGATTCAATGAGCAGTTCTTC. Translated, it gives CASSLGLAGFNEQFF.

The chain combines TRBV4-3 with TRBJ2-4; the D gene is possibly TRBD1 (6 bases). The CDR3 has 19 residues. Germline assignment: CDR1 LGHNA and CDR2 YSLEER. Deletions cut 1 base from V and 1 base from J, with 20 bases between. CDR3 coding DNA: TGCGCCAGCAGCCAAGCATTCAATACTCGGGACAAGGCCAAAAACATTCAGTACTTC. Its translation is CASSQAFNTRDKAKNIQYF.